The next 5 T cell receptor beta chains were all read from a single sample in a study of multiple sclerosis patients with progressive multifocal leukoencephalopathy (dated by TCRdb to the late 2010s). The method was the immunoSEQ multiplex PCR assay. The source is immuneACCESS, and TCRdb retained only in-frame sequences with V and J called. Part of the clones is not carried over; for the studies checked, unresolved V genes explain less than half of this, and the remainder is unexplained. This sample has under 40,000 clones in its table, and approximately 91% of those were observed once. Jointly, the top ten make up approximately 1.5% of the sample. The time point label here, explained by the study, means: before natalizumab initiation. Sequencing was performed on PBMCs. These receptors were collected from a human donor with multiple sclerosis.

This clone was seen only once. The gene calls are TRBV29-1 and TRBJ2-5; perhaps TRBD2 as D (6 bases). Germline loops: CDR1 SQVTM, CDR2 ANQGSEA. Trimming shortened V by 4 bases and J by 5 bases, and 11 bases separated the two germline ends. The CDR3 has 12 amino acids. This CDR3 reads CSVGREPETQYF. The CDR3 nucleotides read TGCAGCGTTGGGAGGGAGCCTGAGACCCAGTACTTC. Full variable domain (rest looked up from reference TRBV29-1 and TRBJ2-5): SAVISQKPSRDICQRGTSLTIQCQVDSQVTMMFWYRQQPGQSLTLIATANQGSEATYESGFVIDKFPISRPNLTFSTLTVSNMSPEDSSIYLCSVGREPETQYFGPGTRLLVL.

This clone was detected only once. V usage is TRBV4-3 and J usage is TRBJ1-5; D possibly corresponds to TRBD1 (5 bases). Trimming removed 4 bases from V and 0 bases from J, with 13 bases in between. CDR3 size: 16 residues. Germline CDR1 LGHNA, CDR2 YSLEER. The CDR3 DNA reads TGCGCCAGCAGCCCCGGGGACCCGAGTAGCAATCAGCCCCAGCATTTT. Protein: CASSPGDPSSNQPQHF.

This chain joins TRBV28 and TRBJ1-5; 7 bases map to TRBD1. The CDR3 extends over 16 amino acids. Germline V gives CDR1 MDHEN, CDR2 SYDVKM. Germline trimming cut 4 bases from V and 6 bases from J; bases unmatched to any gene: 12. The CDR3 loop is CASSYPDRVIGQPQHF. CDR3 nucleotide sequence: TGTGCCAGCAGTTACCCCGACAGGGTGATAGGTCAGCCCCAGCATTTT.

The genes are TRBV5-1 and TRBJ1-1; D gene uncertain. V was shortened by 3 bases and J by 1 base, with 13 bases between the two germline ends. The CDR3 has 15 amino acids. Looked up from germline, CDR1 is SGHRS and CDR2 is YFSETQ. The chain's CDR3 is CASSYKFDPNTEAFF. In nucleotides, the CDR3 is TGCGCCAGCAGCTATAAATTCGACCCGAACACTGAAGCTTTCTTT.

The chain employs TRBV7-2 and TRBJ2-5, with TRBD1 matching 9 bases. V lost 5 bases and J lost 3; bases outside the gene matches: 10. The CDR3 contains 16 residues. Germline loops: CDR1 SGHTA, CDR2 FQGNSA. The CDR3 here is CASSAPPGQGKETQYF. CDR3 nucleotide sequence: TGTGCCAGCAGCGCTCCTCCGGGACAGGGCAAAGAGACCCAGTACTTC.